This T cell receptor beta chain was sequenced in a study of shared clonotypes between healthy human individuals. Study summary: There were three CD4 naive, three CD4 memory, two CD8 naive and one CD8 memory plates per donor.

Of note for this clone: Its antigen is not known.

The naive CD8 subset, CD45RO-negative cells positively selected for CCR7, excluded terminally differentiated effector memory CD45RA+ cells. Every donor was a Caucasian adult from Nashville, Tennessee. TCRdb's copy holds only in-frame clones and misses some; the assay was immunoSEQ multiplex PCR. The sample includes approximately 840,000 clones, about 96% of them seen just once. Study outcomes and limitations: In contrast to clonotypes shared by all four donors, non-shared clonotypes had lower generation probabilities. Between a handful of donors, naive CD4 clonotypes were shared at a level of about 5%.

Germline loops: CDR1 SGHKS, CDR2 YYEKEE (reference sequence). The CDR3 is 13 residues long. The ends were cut back, 0 bases at V and 6 bases at J, with 7 bases in the middle. Sequencing was carried out using naive CD8+ T cells sorted from blood. This chain uses TRBV5-5 with TRBJ2-1; D ambiguous. This clonotype was sampled from a man aged 25 to 40 in good health. CDR3 in DNA: TGTGCCAGCAGCTTGGGTGCGACCAATGAGCAGTTCTTC. It codes for CASSLGATNEQFF.